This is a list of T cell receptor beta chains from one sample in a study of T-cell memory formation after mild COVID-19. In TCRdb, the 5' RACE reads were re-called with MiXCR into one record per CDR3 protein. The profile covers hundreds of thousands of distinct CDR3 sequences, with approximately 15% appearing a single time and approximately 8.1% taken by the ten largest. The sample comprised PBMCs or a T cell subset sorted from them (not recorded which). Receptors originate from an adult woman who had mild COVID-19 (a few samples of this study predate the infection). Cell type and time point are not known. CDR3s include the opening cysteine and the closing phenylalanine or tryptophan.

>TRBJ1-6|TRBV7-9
CASSTRVTDNSPLHF
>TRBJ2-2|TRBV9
CASSSPGQGNTGELFF
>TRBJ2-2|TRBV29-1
CSVGTSGPGELFF
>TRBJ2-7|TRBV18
CASSPGIDSEQYF
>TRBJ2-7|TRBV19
CASSTTLAGLGEQYF
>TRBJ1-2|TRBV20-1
CSARDGPGEGYTF
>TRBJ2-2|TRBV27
CASSFAYSGELFF
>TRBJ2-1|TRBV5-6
CASSRGGDRTYNEQFF
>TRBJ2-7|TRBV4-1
CASSHRQDSYEQYF
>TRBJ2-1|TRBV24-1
CATSDPARSAYNEQFF
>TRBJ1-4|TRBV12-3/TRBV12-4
CASSFPTGTGFEKLFF
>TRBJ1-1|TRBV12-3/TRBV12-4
CASSLVSWKGRTEAFF
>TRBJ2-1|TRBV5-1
CASSPGTSGGPTNEQFF
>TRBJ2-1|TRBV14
CASSQRGAGAYNEQFF
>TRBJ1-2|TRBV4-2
CASSHKVTGGDYGYTF
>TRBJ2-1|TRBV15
CATSREYSGHEQFF
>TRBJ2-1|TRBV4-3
CASSQDRAGEQFF
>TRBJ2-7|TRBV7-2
CASSNRDPGYEQYF
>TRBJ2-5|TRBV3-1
CASSQQGIETQYF